This T cell receptor (beta chain) is from a study of cytomegalovirus exposure and HLA in healthy donors. This clone was recorded only once. Each donor's status was that of a healthy bone marrow donor. This CDR3 is 17 amino acids long. The V gene's germline CDR1 is LGHNA and CDR2 YNFKEQ. Trimming at V came to 3 bases and at J to 9 bases, leaving 12 bases not matched to a gene. It was with 60 Vbeta and 13 Jbeta primers that the PCR ran. The table came from immunoSEQ multiplex PCR; TCRdb's copy has only in-frame clones and leaves some out. This sample has some 200,000 clones, with about 70% found just once.

The chain is built from TRBV4-2 and TRBJ2-1; 12 bases align to TRBD2. This sequence was found in a woman aged 25 to 39 in good health and CMV-seronegative. The sample comprised PBMCs. Here the CDR3 reads CASSQGPNPLAGGEQFF. Written as DNA, the CDR3 is TGTGCCAGCAGCCAGGGTCCGAACCCACTAGCGGGGGGTGAGCAGTTCTTC.